This passage covers 24 T cell receptor beta chains from one sample sequenced in a study of molecular identifiers for immune sequencing clone quantification. TCRdb re-called the PCR reads through MiXCR, storing one row per CDR3 protein. The sample has roughly 90,000 distinct CDR3 sequences, around 20% seen once. Sequences were obtained from naive CD8+ T cells from blood, with Jurkat cell RNA spiked in. Subset specified: FACS-sorted CD8+CD4-CCR7+CD45RA+ naive T cells. The receptors derive from a human donor in good health. Some libraries in this study had Jurkat cell RNA spiked in.

This clonotype was seen more than once but under ten times. This chain joins TRBV10-3 and TRBJ2-7; 7 bases align to TRBD1. The CDR3 has 12 amino acids. V was clipped by 2 bases and J by 5 bases; unmatched bases: 0. Germline values: CDR1 ENHRY, CDR2 SYGVKD. CDR3 DNA: TGTGCCATCAGTGAGGACAGGGACGAGCAGTACTTC. It is translated as CAISEDRDEQYF.

This clonotype was observed at least ten times. This chain links TRBV9 with TRBJ2-5; D not certain. This CDR3 has 15 amino acids. V lost 2 bases and J 1 base, leaving 12 bases between the germline ends. Germline values: CDR1 SGDLS, CDR2 YYNGEE. The CDR3: CASSVVPGSQETQYF. The CDR3 DNA reads TGTGCCAGCAGCGTCGTGCCGGGCAGCCAAGAGACCCAGTACTTC.

Notes on this clonotype: This could be a read error, since a much larger clone is one nucleotide away. This chain links TRBV4-1 with TRBJ2-7; D not resolved. The CDR3 is 15 residues long. The V gene's germline CDR1 is MGHRA and CDR2 YSYEKL. The CDR3: CTSSQDTQRSYEQYF. CDR3 in DNA: TGCACCAGCAGCCAAGACACCCAAAGGAGCTACGAGCAGTACTTC.

As concerns this clonotype: This clone may be a read error of a much larger clone one base away. The chain uses TRBV3-1 and TRBJ2-7, with D perhaps matching TRBD1 or TRBD2 (5 bases each). The CDR3 totals 17 residues. Per the germline V gene, CDR1 is LGHDT and CDR2 is YNNKEL (reference sequence). Between the trimmed V and J ends, which lost 3 bases and 0 bases, there was a span of 18 bases. The CDR3 DNA sequence: TGTGCCAGCAGCCACGATCTTGGGGGACCGTCCTCCTACGAGCAGTACTTC. Translating it yields CASSHDLGGPSSYEQYF.

This clonotype was seen repeatedly, ten times or more. The chain couples TRBV7-9 to TRBJ2-7; 9 bases are shared with TRBD1. Unmatched junction bases numbered 11, after V lost 7 bases and J lost 7 bases. The CDR3 runs to 14 residues. CDR1 is SEHNR, CDR2 FQNEAQ, per germline (reference sequence). CDR3 DNA: TGTGCCAGCACTCCGACGGACAGGGGTGGTGAGCAGTACTTC. It translates to CASTPTDRGGEQYF.

This clonotype appeared many times. With a much larger clone just one base away, this may be a read error. The chain is built from TRBV29-1 and TRBJ1-3, with D uncertain. Per germline, CDR1 SQVTM and CDR2 ANQGSEA. This CDR3 has 12 residues. The CDR3 is CSGKDSGNTIFF. CDR3 sequence (DNA): TGCAGCGGCAAGGACTCTGGAAACACCATATTTTTT.

In this sample, this clonotype turned up many times. This CDR3 is CASSNHHRGRRGYGYTF. The CDR3 bases are TGTGCCAGCAGTAACCACCACAGGGGGCGAAGAGGTTATGGCTACACCTTC. The chain links TRBV6-2 or TRBV6-3 to TRBJ1-2; TRBD1 aligns across 9 bases. With 5 bases clipped from V and 5 bases from J, the junction kept 15 bases outside the gene matches. From germline, CDR1 is MNHEY and CDR2 SVGEGT. This CDR3 comprises 17 residues.

In its sample, this clonotype was seen many times. This CDR3 is CASRQTSGPYNEQFF. As DNA, the CDR3 is TGTGCCAGCAGACAAACTAGCGGCCCTTACAATGAGCAGTTCTTC. V and J are TRBV7-9 and TRBJ2-1, with 8 bases that match TRBD2. V was clipped by 6 bases and J by 4 bases; unmatched bases: 8. The CDR3 loop spans 15 amino acids. The germline V gene has CDR1 SEHNR and CDR2 FQNEAQ (reference sequence).

The sample holds a few counts of this clonotype. The J gene is TRBJ2-4, the V gene TRBV27; 10 bases match TRBD2. Germline lookup yields CDR1 MNHEY and CDR2 SMNVEV (reference sequence). The ends lost 5 bases at V and 12 bases at J; junction bases unmatched: 22. The CDR3 runs 18 residues. The CDR3 bases are TGTGCCAGCAGTCAGACCCGGGTTAGCGGGAGGCCTCAAAGGGATCAGTACTTC. Protein: CASSQTRVSGRPQRDQYF.

This clonotype was picked up many times. The V call is TRBV2, the J call TRBJ2-7; D unclear. The germline V and J ends were trimmed by 4 bases and 7 bases, with 20 bases remaining between them. CDR1 and CDR2 (germline): SNHLY, FYNNEI. This CDR3 has 15 amino acids. CDR3 bases: TGTGCCAGCAGTGCTTCTATCGAAGATTCCTGGGAGCAGTACTTC. Its translation is CASSASIEDSWEQYF.

This clonotype was seen many times. The chain employs TRBV14 and TRBJ2-3; 8 bases line up with TRBD2. The CDR3 consists of 17 residues. J lost 2 bases, V lost 1 base, and 8 bases had no gene match. The germline CDR1 and CDR2 sequences are SGHDN and FVKESK. The CDR3 loop reads CASSQAPGRGVTDTQYF. The CDR3 coding sequence is TGTGCCAGCAGCCAAGCGCCGGGGCGGGGGGTCACAGATACGCAGTATTTT.

This clonotype was recorded a few times. The CDR3 is CASSDPGLQETQYF. Written as DNA, the CDR3 is TGTGCCAGCAGCGACCCGGGGTTACAAGAGACCCAGTACTTC. V and J are TRBV7-9 and TRBJ2-5; TRBD2 is a possible D gene (5 bases). The CDR3 spans 14 residues. V was trimmed by 5 bases and J by 2 bases, leaving 12 bases between them. Germline V lookup: CDR1 SEHNR, CDR2 FQNEAQ (reference sequence).

The chain recombines TRBV19 with TRBJ1-1; D remains ambiguous. The V gene lost 5 bases and the J gene lost 1 base, with 8 bases spanning the gap. This CDR3 comprises 13 residues. The V gene's germline CDR1 is LNHDA and CDR2 SQIVND (reference sequence). The CDR3 loop reads CASSVDQNTEAFF. The CDR3 DNA follows: TGTGCCAGTAGTGTCGACCAGAACACTGAAGCTTTCTTT. The whole variable domain, remainder taken from reference TRBV19 and TRBJ1-1, is DGGITQSPKYLFRKEGQNVTLSCEQNLNHDAMYWYRQDPGQGLRLIYYSQIVNDFQKGDIAEGYSVSREKKESFPLTVTSAQKNPTAFYLCASSVDQNTEAFFGQGTRLTVV.

This clonotype was counted only a few times. The chain uses TRBV4-1 and TRBJ2-7; TRBD2 might be the D (7 bases). CDR1 MGHRA and CDR2 YSYEKL come from the germline V gene. Trimming left V 2 bases short and J 3 bases short, with 11 bases between. CDR3 length equals 14 residues. CDR3 amino acids: CASSQSGGSYEQYF. DNA of the CDR3: TGCGCCAGCAGCCAATCGGGGGGCAGCTACGAGCAGTACTTC.

This clonotype was seen many times. The chain couples TRBV20-1 to TRBJ2-7; 8 bases map to TRBD1. J was trimmed by 2 bases and V by 6 bases; bases with no gene match: 9. CDR1 is DFQATT and CDR2 is SNEGSKA in the germline V gene (reference sequence). The CDR3 extends over 14 amino acids. The CDR3 loop is CSALRDRGTYEQYF. DNA of the CDR3: TGCAGTGCCCTACGCGACAGGGGTACCTACGAGCAGTACTTC.

This clonotype was counted many times. This sequence joins TRBV29-1 and TRBJ2-2, with D uncertain. CDR1 and CDR2 (germline): SQVTM, ANQGSEA. With 4 bases removed from V and 4 bases from J, the gap between germline ends came to 7 bases. This CDR3 is built from 12 residues. CDR3 residues: CSVAPGTGELFF. The DNA for the CDR3 is TGCAGCGTTGCCCCCGGCACCGGGGAGCTGTTTTTT.

This clonotype was counted many times. This sequence joins TRBV25-1 and TRBJ1-1; D possibly corresponds to TRBD1 (6 bases). CDR1 and CDR2 (germline): MGHDK, SYGVNS. V was cut by 3 bases and J by 6 bases, with 11 bases left in between. The CDR3 contains 13 residues. CDR3: CASSDWQGPEAFF. The CDR3 DNA reads TGTGCCAGCAGTGATTGGCAGGGGCCTGAAGCTTTCTTT.

This clonotype was counted ten times or more. Here the CDR3 DNA reads TGTGCCAGCAGCCCAGACGACAGGGGTTACTACGAGCAGTACTTC. Translation gives CASSPDDRGYYEQYF. The rearrangement joins TRBV7-2 to TRBJ2-7; 8 bases match TRBD1. Trimming took 5 bases from V and 3 from J; bases not matched to a gene: 9. This CDR3 region has 15 residues. Germline assignment: CDR1 SGHTA and CDR2 FQGNSA.

This clonotype was observed many times. The V call is TRBV7-2, the J call TRBJ2-3; 8 bases match TRBD1. Germline values: CDR1 SGHTA, CDR2 FQGNSA. This CDR3 has 15 amino acids. V dropped 5 bases and J dropped 3; count of bases not matched to a gene: 7. CDR3 in DNA: TGTGCCAGCAGCACCCAGGGGGCTCCAACAGATACGCAGTATTTT. This encodes CASSTQGAPTDTQYF.

Turning to this clonotype: Given a much more abundant clone one base away, this may be a read error. This chain uses TRBV10-3 with TRBJ2-7; D possibly corresponds to TRBD2 (5 bases). The CDR3 is 14 amino acids. Trimming pared 10 bases from V and 5 bases from J, leaving 21 bases between. The germline CDR1 and CDR2 sequences are ENHRY and SYGVKD. The DNA of the CDR3 is TGTGCCACCAAGCCTCCGGGATTCCAGGACGAGCAGTACTTC. This gives the protein CATKPPGFQDEQYF.

This clonotype occurred many times. The V call is TRBV27, the J call TRBJ2-7; 7 bases agree with TRBD1. CDR1 is MNHEY, CDR2 SMNVEV, per germline (reference sequence). Trimming removed 3 bases from V and 3 bases from J; junction bases left unmatched: 8. The CDR3 covers 15 residues. The chain's CDR3 is CASSFRGGAGYEQYF. In DNA form, the CDR3 reads TGTGCCAGCAGTTTCCGAGGGGGCGCAGGCTACGAGCAGTACTTC.

This clonotype was recorded many times. V and J are TRBV13 and TRBJ2-2, with 7 bases fitting TRBD1. The length of the CDR3 is 14 residues. Germline CDR1 reads PRHDT; CDR2 reads FYEKMQ (reference sequence). With 7 bases clipped from V and 4 bases from J, the junction kept 6 bases outside the gene matches. CDR3 coding DNA: TGTGCCAGCATGGAACAGGGGCCCACCGGGGAGCTGTTTTTT. Encoded protein: CASMEQGPTGELFF.

In its sample, this clonotype was seen many times. This chain joins TRBV27 and TRBJ2-7; 9 bases map to TRBD1. CDR3 size: 15 residues. J lost 1 base, V lost 5 bases, and 6 bases had no gene match. CDR1 is MNHEY and CDR2 is SMNVEV in the germline V gene (reference sequence). The CDR3 spells CASSSPGTGSYEQYF. The DNA for the CDR3 is TGTGCCAGCAGTAGCCCCGGGACAGGGTCCTACGAGCAGTACTTC.

There are many counts of this clonotype. The rearrangement links TRBV19 to TRBJ2-5, with 8 bases aligning to TRBD2. V was pared by 4 bases and J by 2 bases, with 6 bases of the junction left unmatched. CDR3 length: 15 amino acids. In germline, CDR1 is LNHDA, CDR2 SQIVND (reference sequence). The CDR3 DNA follows: TGTGCCAGTAGTACCACGACTAGCGAACAAGAGACCCAGTACTTC. Its protein product is CASSTTTSEQETQYF.